The source of this TCR beta chain is a study of blood T cell repertoires in COVID-19. Study as a whole: Acute-phase and convalescent COVID-19 samples originated in the United States, Italy and Spain. T cells, B-cell-depleted T cells, or PBMCs supplied cDNA or gDNA.

As handled by the study authors: By means of reference gene primer amplification, nucleated cell counts were estimated. Produced via immunoSEQ multiplex PCR; TCRdb's table is partial and in-frame only. Clonal size and the V and J genes are those of that table, whereas D and trimming came from the DNA. This table has around 140,000 clones, around 89% appearing once. CDR1 is MNHNY, CDR2 SVGAGI, per germline (reference sequence). The trim removed 0 bases at V and 12 bases at J, leaving 9 bases unmatched. CDR3 length equals 16 residues. This TCR derives from a human donor in a cohort sampled during active COVID-19. The sequencing input was peripheral blood. This sequence joins TRBV6-6 and TRBJ1-6; 9 nucleotides agree with TRBD1. Here the CDR3 DNA reads TGTGCCAGCAGTTACTCGCCGGGACAGGGTTCGGAACCCCTCCACTTT. Protein: CASSYSPGQGSEPLHF.